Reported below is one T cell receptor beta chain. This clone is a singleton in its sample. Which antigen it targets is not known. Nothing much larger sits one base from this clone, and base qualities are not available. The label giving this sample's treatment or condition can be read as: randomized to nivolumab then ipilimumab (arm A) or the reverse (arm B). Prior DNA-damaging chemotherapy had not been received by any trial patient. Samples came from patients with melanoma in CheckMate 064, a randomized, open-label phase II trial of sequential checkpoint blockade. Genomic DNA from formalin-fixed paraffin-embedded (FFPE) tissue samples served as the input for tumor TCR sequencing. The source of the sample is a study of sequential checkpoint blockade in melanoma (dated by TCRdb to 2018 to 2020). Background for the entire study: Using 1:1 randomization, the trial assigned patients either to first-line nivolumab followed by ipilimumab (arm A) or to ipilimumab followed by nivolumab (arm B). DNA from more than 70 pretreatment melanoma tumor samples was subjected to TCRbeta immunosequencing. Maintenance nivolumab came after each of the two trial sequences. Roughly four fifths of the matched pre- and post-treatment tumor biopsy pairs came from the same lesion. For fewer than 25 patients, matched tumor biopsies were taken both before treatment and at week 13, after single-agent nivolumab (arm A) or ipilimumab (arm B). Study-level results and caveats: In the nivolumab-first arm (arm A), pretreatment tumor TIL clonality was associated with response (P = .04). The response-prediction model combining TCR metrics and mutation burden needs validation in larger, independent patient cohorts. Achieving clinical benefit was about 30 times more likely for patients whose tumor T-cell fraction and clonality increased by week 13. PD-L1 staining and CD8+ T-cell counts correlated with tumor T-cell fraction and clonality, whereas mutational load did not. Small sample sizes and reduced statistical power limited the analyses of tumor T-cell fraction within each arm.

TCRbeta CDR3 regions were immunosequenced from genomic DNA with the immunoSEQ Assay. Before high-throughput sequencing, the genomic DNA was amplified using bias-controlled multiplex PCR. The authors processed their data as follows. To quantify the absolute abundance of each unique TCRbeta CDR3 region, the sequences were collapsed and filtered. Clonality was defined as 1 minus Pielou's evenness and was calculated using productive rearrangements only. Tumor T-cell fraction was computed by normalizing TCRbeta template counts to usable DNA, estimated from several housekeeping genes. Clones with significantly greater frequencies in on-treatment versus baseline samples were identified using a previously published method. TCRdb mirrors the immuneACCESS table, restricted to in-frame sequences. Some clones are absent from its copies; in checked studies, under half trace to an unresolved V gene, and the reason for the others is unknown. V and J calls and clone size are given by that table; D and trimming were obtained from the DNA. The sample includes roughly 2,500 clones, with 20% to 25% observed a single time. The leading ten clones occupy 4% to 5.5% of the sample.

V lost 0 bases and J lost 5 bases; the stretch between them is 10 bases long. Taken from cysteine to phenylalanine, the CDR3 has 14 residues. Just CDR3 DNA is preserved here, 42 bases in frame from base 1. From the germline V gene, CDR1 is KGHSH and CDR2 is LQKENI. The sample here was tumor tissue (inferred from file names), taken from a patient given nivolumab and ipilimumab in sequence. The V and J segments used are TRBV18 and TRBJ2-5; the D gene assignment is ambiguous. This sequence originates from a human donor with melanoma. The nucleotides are TGTGCCAGCTCACCACCGGGTAGTAAGGAGACCCAGTACTTC. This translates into CASSPPGSKETQYF.